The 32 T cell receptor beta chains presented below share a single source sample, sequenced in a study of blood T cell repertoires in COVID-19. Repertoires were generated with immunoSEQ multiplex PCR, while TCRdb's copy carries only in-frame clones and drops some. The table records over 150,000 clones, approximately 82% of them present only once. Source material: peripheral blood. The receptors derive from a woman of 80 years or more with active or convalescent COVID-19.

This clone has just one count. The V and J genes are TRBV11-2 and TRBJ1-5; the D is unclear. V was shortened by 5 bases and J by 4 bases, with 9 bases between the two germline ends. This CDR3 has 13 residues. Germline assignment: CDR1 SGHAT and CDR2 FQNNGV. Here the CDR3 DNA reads TGTGCCAGCAGCCCACAGCAAAATCAGCCCCAGCATTTT. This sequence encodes CASSPQQNQPQHF.

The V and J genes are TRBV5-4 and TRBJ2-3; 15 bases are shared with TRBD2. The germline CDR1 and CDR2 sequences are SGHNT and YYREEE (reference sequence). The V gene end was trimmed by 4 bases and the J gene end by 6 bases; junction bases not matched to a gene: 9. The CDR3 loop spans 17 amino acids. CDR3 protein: CASSRGLAGGELDTQYF. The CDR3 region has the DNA TGTGCCAGCAGCCGAGGACTAGCGGGAGGGGAGCTGGATACGCAGTATTTT.

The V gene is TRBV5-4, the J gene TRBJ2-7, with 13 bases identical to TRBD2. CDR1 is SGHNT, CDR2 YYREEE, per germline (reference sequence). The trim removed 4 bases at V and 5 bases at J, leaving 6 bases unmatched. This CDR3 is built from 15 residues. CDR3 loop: CASSRGTSGTDEQYF. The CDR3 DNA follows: TGTGCCAGCAGCAGAGGGACTAGCGGGACCGACGAGCAGTACTTC.

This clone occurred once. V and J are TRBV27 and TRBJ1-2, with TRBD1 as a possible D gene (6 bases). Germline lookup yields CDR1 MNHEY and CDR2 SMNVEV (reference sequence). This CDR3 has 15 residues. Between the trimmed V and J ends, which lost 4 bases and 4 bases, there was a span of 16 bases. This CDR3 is CASSSIPQGIYGYTF. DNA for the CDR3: TGTGCCAGCAGTTCCATCCCCCAGGGGATCTATGGCTACACCTTC.

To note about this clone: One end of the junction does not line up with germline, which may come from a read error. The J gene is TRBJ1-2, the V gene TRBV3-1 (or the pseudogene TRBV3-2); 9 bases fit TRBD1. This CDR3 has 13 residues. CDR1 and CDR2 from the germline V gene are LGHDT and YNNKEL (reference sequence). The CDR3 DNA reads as TGTGCCAGCACCCAAGCCACAGGGGGCGGCTACACCTTC. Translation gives CASTQATGGGYTF.

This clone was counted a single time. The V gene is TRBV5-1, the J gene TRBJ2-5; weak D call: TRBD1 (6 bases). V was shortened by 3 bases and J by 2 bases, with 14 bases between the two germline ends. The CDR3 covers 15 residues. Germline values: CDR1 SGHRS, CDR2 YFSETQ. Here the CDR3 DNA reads TGCGCCAGCAGCTCGACAGGAGTATCACAAGAGACCCAGTACTTC. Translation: CASSSTGVSQETQYF.

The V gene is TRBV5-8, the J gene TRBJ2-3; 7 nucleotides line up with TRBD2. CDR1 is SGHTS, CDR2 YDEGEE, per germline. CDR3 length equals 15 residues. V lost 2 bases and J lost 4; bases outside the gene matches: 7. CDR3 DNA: TGTGCCAGCAGCTTCAGCGGGATCACCGCAGATACGCAGTATTTT. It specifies CASSFSGITADTQYF.

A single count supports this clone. The CDR3, as DNA: TGTGCCAGCAGCTTAGGCATGCGCGAGTACGAGCAGTACTTC. It is translated as CASSLGMREYEQYF. The J gene is TRBJ2-7, the V gene TRBV7-2; D not resolved. Per germline, CDR1 SGHTA and CDR2 FQGNSA. V lost 1 base and J 4 bases, leaving 11 bases between the germline ends. This CDR3 has 14 amino acids.

The DNA for the CDR3 is TGTGCCAGCAGTATGGAGGTTGGCGGGGAGCTGTTTTTT. As protein: CASSMEVGGELFF. This sequence joins TRBV6-4 and TRBJ2-2; D is perhaps TRBD2 (5 bases). V lost 5 bases and J lost 7, with 11 bases in between. The CDR3 is 13 residues long. CDR1 MRHNA and CDR2 SNTAGT come from the germline V gene.

This CDR3 is CASTELGGEKLFF. DNA for the CDR3: TGTGCCAGCACCGAGCTGGGGGGAGAAAAACTGTTTTTT. The V gene is TRBV2, the J gene TRBJ1-4; perhaps TRBD1 as D (5 bases). CDR1 SNHLY and CDR2 FYNNEI come from the germline V gene. Deletions cut 7 bases from V and 8 bases from J, with 14 bases between. The CDR3 length is 13 residues.

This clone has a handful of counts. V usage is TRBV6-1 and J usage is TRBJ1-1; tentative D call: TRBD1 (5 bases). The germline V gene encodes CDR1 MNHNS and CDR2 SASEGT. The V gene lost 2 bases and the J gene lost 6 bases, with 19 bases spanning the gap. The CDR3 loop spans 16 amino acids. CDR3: CASSEILGLTGPEAFF. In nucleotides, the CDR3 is TGTGCCAGCAGTGAAATTCTCGGACTAACGGGACCTGAAGCTTTCTTT.

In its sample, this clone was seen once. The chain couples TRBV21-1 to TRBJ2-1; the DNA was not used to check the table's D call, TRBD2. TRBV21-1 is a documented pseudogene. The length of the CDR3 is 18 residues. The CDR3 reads CASSSGVGLAGGQGEQFF. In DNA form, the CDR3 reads TGTGCCAGCAGCTCCGGGGTCGGGCTAGCGGGAGGGCAGGGTGAGCAGTTCTTC.

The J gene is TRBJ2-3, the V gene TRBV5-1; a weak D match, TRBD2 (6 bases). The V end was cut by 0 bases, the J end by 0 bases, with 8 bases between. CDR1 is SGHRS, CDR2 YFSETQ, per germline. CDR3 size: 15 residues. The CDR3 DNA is TGCGCCAGCAGCTTGGACGGGGGTAGCACAGATACGCAGTATTTT. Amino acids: CASSLDGGSTDTQYF. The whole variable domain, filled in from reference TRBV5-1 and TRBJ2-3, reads KAGVTQTPRYLIKTRGQQVTLSCSPISGHRSVSWYQQTPGQGLQFLFEYFSETQRNKGNFPGRFSGRQFSNSRSEMNVSTLELGDSALYLCASSLDGGSTDTQYFGPGTRLTVL.

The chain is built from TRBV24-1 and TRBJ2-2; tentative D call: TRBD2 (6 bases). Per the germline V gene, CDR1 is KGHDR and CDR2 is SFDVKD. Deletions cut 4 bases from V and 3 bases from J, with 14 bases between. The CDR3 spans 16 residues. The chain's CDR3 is CATSDPGGGDTGELFF. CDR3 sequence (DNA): TGTGCCACCAGTGACCCCGGGGGAGGAGACACCGGGGAGCTGTTTTTT.

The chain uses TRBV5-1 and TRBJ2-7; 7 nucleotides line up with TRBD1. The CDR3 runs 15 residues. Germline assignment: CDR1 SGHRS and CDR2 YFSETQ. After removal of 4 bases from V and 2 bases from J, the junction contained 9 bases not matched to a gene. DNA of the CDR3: TGCGCCAGCAGCCCCGACAGGGTAAGGACCTACGAGCAGTACTTC. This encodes CASSPDRVRTYEQYF.

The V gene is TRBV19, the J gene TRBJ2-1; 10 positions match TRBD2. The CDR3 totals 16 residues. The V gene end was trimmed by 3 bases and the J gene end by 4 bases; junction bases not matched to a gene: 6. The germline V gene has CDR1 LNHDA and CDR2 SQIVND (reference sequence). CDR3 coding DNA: TGTGCCAGTAGTATTTCTAGCGGGAGTTCATACAATGAGCAGTTCTTC. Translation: CASSISSGSSYNEQFF.

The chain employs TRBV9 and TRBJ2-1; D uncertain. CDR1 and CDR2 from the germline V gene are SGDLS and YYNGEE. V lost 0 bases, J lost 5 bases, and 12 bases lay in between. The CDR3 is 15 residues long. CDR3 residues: CASSVEAHPNNEQFF. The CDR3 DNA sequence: TGTGCCAGCAGCGTAGAAGCCCATCCTAACAATGAGCAGTTCTTC.

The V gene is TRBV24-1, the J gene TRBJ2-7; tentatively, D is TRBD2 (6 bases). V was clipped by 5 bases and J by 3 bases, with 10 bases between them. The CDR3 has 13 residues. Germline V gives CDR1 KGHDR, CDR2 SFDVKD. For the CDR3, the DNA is TGTGCCACCAGTGCAGGCGGGAACTACGAGCAGTACTTC. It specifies CATSAGGNYEQYF.

The DNA of the CDR3 is TGTGCCAGCAGCGTAGTACCGGTGGGAGGGGGGGAGACCCAGTACTTC. This translates into CASSVVPVGGGETQYF. The genes are TRBV9 and TRBJ2-5; TRBD2 might be the D (7 bases). The V end lost 0 bases, the J end lost 5 bases, and 17 bases lay between the germline ends. CDR1 and CDR2 (germline): SGDLS, YYNGEE. This CDR3 is built from 16 residues.

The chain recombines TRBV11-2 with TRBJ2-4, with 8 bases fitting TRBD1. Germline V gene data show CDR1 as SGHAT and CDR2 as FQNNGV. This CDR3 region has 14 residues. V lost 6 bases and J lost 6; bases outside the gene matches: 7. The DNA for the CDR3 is TGTGCCAGCAGTTTCGCAGGGGGCTTAAACATTCAGTACTTC. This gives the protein CASSFAGGLNIQYF.

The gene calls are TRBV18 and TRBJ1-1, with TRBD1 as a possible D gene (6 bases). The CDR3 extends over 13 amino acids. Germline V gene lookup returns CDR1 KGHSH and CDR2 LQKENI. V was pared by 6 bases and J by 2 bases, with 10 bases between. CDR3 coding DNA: TGTGCCAGCTCCGGACAGAGTAACACTGAAGCTTTCTTT. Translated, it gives CASSGQSNTEAFF.

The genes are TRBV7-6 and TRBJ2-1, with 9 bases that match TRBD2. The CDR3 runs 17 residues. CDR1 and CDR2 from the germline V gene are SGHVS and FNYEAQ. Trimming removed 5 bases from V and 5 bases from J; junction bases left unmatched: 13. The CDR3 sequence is CASSKRPSGASDNEQFF. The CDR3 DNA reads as TGTGCCAGCAGCAAGAGACCTAGCGGGGCCTCGGACAATGAGCAGTTCTTC.

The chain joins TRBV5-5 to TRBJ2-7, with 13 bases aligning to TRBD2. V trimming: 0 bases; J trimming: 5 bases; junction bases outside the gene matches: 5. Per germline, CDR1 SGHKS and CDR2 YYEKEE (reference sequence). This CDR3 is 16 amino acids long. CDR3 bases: TGTGCCAGCAGCTTGGGGACTAGCGGGAGTCGGAACGAGCAGTACTTC. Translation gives CASSLGTSGSRNEQYF.

CDR3 bases: TGTGCCAGCAGCTTGAGTCTAGCGGTTAACACCGGGGAGCTGTTTTTT. As protein: CASSLSLAVNTGELFF. The chain employs TRBV5-4 and TRBJ2-2, with TRBD2 matching 7 bases. J gave up 2 bases and V 1 base, and 5 bases lay outside the gene matches. CDR1 and CDR2 (germline): SGHNT, YYREEE (reference sequence). The CDR3 length is 16 residues.

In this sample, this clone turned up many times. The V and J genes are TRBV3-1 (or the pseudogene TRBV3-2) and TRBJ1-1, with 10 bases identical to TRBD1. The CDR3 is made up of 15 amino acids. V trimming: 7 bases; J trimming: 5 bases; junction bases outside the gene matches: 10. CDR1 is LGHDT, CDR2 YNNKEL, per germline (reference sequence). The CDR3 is CASTAPWTGGTEAFF. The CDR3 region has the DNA TGTGCCAGCACCGCCCCGTGGACAGGGGGGACTGAAGCTTTCTTT.

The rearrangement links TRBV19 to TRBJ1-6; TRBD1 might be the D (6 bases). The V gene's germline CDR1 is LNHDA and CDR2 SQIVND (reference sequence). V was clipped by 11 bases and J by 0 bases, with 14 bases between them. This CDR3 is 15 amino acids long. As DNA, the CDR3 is TGTGCCGGAAACAGGGATAGCTCCTATAATTCACCCCTCCACTTT. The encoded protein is CAGNRDSSYNSPLHF. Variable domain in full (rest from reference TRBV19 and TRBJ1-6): DGGITQSPKYLFRKEGQNVTLSCEQNLNHDAMYWYRQDPGQGLRLIYYSQIVNDFQKGDIAEGYSVSREKKESFPLTVTSAQKNPTAFYLCAGNRDSSYNSPLHFGNGTRLTVT.

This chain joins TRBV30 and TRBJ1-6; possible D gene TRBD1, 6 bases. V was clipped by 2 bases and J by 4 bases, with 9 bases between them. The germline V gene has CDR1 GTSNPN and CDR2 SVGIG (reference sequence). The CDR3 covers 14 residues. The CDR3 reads CAWSTDSYNSPLHF. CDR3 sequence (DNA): TGTGCCTGGAGTACGGACAGTTATAATTCACCCCTCCACTTT.

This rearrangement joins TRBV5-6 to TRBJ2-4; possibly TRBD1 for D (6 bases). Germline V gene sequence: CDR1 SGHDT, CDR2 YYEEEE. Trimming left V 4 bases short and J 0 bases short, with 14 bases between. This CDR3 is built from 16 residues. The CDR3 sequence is CASSAERGLAKNIQYF. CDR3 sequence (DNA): TGTGCCAGCAGCGCGGAGAGGGGGTTAGCCAAAAACATTCAGTACTTC.

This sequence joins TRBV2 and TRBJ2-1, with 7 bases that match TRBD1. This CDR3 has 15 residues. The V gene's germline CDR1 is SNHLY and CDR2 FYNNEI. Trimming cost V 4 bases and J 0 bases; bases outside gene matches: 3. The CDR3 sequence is CASSGRGSSYNEQFF. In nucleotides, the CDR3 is TGTGCCAGCAGTGGCAGGGGGAGCTCCTACAATGAGCAGTTCTTC.

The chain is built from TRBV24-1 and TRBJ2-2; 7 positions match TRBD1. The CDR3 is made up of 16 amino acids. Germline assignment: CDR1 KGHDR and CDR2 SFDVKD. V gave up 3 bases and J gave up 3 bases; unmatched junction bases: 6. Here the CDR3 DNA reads TGTGCCACCAGTGATGCGTCGGGACAGCACACCGGGGAGCTGTTTTTT. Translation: CATSDASGQHTGELFF.

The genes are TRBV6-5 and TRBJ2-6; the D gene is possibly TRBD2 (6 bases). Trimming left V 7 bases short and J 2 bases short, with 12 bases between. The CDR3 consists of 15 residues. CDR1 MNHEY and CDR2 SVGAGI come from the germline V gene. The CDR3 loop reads CASNAGGAGANVLTF. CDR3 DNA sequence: TGTGCCAGCAACGCAGGAGGGGCTGGGGCCAACGTCCTGACTTTC.

In DNA form, the CDR3 reads TGTGCCAGCAGCCCGAGGACAGGGGGGAACACTGAAGCTTTCTTT. This sequence encodes CASSPRTGGNTEAFF. The chain combines TRBV7-9 with TRBJ1-1; 10 bases match TRBD1. The CDR3 is 15 residues long. From germline, CDR1 is SEHNR and CDR2 FQNEAQ (reference sequence). J lost 1 base, V lost 5 bases, and 4 bases had no gene match. Filled out from reference TRBV7-9 and TRBJ1-1, the complete variable domain reads DTGVSQNPRHKITKRGQNVTFRCDPISEHNRLYWYRQTLGQGPEFLTYFQNEAQLEKSRLLSDRFSAERPKGSFSTLEIQRTEQGDSAMYLCASSPRTGGNTEAFFGQGTRLTVV.